Ten or more counts support the clone carrying this T cell receptor beta chain. With iRepertoire HTBI primers and Arm-PCR of CDR3 regions, TCR beta libraries were built. A single record per CDR3 protein comes from TCRdb applying MiXCR to the multiplex PCR reads. The top ten clones hold roughly 7.7% of a sample with roughly 410,000 distinct CDR3 sequences, over 14% of them seen once. The data were obtained in a study of regulatory T cells in long-lasting Graves disease. Documented time point: newly diagnosed GD, antithyroid drugs for less than 3 months. PBMCs provided the RNA from which the TCR library was made. V was pared by 5 bases and J by 7 bases, with 6 bases of the junction left unmatched. The CDR3 sequence is 13 residues long. These sequences were also reported in another study, on T cells in Graves' hyperthyroidism and ophthalmopathy.

The receptor comes from a woman aged 40-49 years with Graves disease. This chain joins TRBV12-3 or TRBV12-4 and TRBJ1-2; 8 nucleotides align to TRBD1. The source material was peripheral blood mononuclear cells (PBMCs), sampled at new diagnosis, from a patient treated with antithyroid drugs. CDR3 sequence: CASSEDRGGGYTF. The CDR3, as DNA: TGTGCCAGCAGTGAAGACAGGGGTGGTGGCTACACCTTC.